This T cell receptor beta chain was captured in a study of persistence of HIV-infected CD4 T cells. CDR1 and CDR2 (germline): SGHNT, YYREEE (reference sequence). V was shortened by 6 bases and J by 8 bases, with 17 bases between the two germline ends. This CDR3 region has 13 residues. Comment on this clone: The antigen is undetermined.

Study-level results: Antigen-responding cells were enriched for degenerate expanded CDR3beta sequences.

This was the immunoSEQ version 4 assay in survey mode. Genomic DNA was diluted to 10 ng/uL, up to roughly 1 ug per sample. Data came from immunoSEQ multiplex PCR; TCRdb stores just in-frame clones and leaves some out. The sample records 36,000 or so clones, roughly four fifths being singletons. The stimulus was an HIV-1 Gag 15-mer peptide pool, about 1 ug/peptide/mL. Memory cells lacking CD40L and CD69 with high CD45RO were sorted. Adults with HIV-1 started suppressive ART while chronically infected. For around 19 hours, CD8-depleted PBMCs received anti-CD28/CD49d costimulation, a CD40-blocking antibody and enfuvirtide.

The receptor was isolated from an adult with HIV. The donor label of this sample is uncertain. The gene calls are TRBV5-4 and TRBJ1-2; D might be TRBD1 (5 bases). The sequencing here drew on cultured CD4+ T cells from PBMCs, taken from a patient who received antiretroviral therapy. CDR3 region: CASTLTGVRGYTF. CDR3 in DNA: TGTGCCAGCACTCTGACGGGGGTACGGGGCTACACCTTC. Supplemented by reference TRBV5-4 and TRBJ1-2, the full variable domain reads ETGVTQSPTHLIKTRGQQVTLRCSSQSGHNTVSWYQQALGQGPQFIFQYYREEENGRGNFPPRFSGLQFPNYSSELNVNALELDDSALYLCASTLTGVRGYTFGSGTRLTVV.